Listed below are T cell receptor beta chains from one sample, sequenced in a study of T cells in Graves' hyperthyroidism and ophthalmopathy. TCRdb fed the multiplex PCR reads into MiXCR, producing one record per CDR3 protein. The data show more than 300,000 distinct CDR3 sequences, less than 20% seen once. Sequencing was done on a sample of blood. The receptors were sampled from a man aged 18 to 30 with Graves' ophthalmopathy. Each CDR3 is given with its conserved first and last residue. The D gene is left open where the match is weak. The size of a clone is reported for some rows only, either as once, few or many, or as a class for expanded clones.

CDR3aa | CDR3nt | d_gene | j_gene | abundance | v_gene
CSASLSGEGYEQYF | TGCAGTGCCAGCCTAAGCGGGGAAGGCTACGAGCAGTACTTC | TRBD2 | TRBJ2-7 | many | TRBV20-1
CATSDSGLEETQYF | TGTGCCACCAGTGATTCGGGACTAGAGGAGACCCAGTACTTC | TRBD2 | TRBJ2-5 | many | TRBV24-1
CASSFPRSGEAKNIQYF | TGCGCCAGCAGCTTCCCCAGGTCGGGGGAGGCCAAAAACATTCAGTACTTC | . | TRBJ2-4 | . | TRBV5-1
CASSPPGTQNIQYF | TGTGCCAGCAGCCCTCCGGGGACCCAAAACATTCAGTACTTC | . | TRBJ2-4 | many | TRBV7-9
CAISGGTGYPGELFF | TGTGCCATCAGTGGGGGGACAGGGTACCCCGGGGAGCTGTTTTTT | TRBD1 | TRBJ2-2 | . | TRBV10-3
CASSLLSGRGGYTF | TGTGCCAGCAGTTTACTTTCTGGACGGGGGGGATACACCTTC | . | TRBJ1-2 | . | TRBV27
CASSLILPGELFF | TGTGCCAGCAGTTTAATCCTCCCCGGGGAGCTGTTTTTT | . | TRBJ2-2 | few | TRBV12-3/TRBV12-4
CASSSDRGTDTQYF | TGTGCCAGCAGCTCAGACAGGGGGACAGATACGCAGTATTTT | TRBD1 | TRBJ2-3 | many | TRBV5-1
CASSHPGTSGVSSTDTQYF | TGTGCCAGCAGCCATCCCGGGACTAGCGGGGTTTCTAGCACAGATACGCAGTATTTT | TRBD2 | TRBJ2-3 | . | TRBV3-1
CASSWSRGDRNTEAFF | TGCGCCAGCAGCTGGAGCAGGGGCGACAGGAACACTGAAGCTTTCTTT | . | TRBJ1-1 | . | TRBV5-1
CASSISQGGRGEKLFF | TGCGCCAGCAGCATATCCCAGGGTGGCAGGGGTGAAAAACTGTTTTTT | . | TRBJ1-4 | . | TRBV5-1
CSALDRDYTDTQYF | TGCAGTGCTCTGGACAGGGACTACACAGATACGCAGTATTTT | . | TRBJ2-3 | many | TRBV20-1
CASSLEWDYPYEQYF | TGTGCCAGCAGCTTAGAGTGGGACTACCCTTACGAGCAGTACTTC | TRBD2 | TRBJ2-7 | many | TRBV11-1
CAISRGAGGQPQHF | TGTGCCATTAGCAGAGGGGCAGGAGGTCAGCCCCAGCATTTT | . | TRBJ1-5 | many | TRBV2
CASSGSGTAYNSPLHF | TGCGCCAGCAGCGGGAGCGGGACGGCCTATAATTCACCCCTCCACTTT | . | TRBJ1-6 | . | TRBV5-1
CASSRDRVSSDTQYF | TGTGCCAGCAGTCGGGACAGGGTTTCTTCAGATACGCAGTATTTT | TRBD1 | TRBJ2-3 | . | TRBV12-3/TRBV12-4
CASSSRQRDSPLHF | TGTGCCAGCAGCTCGAGGCAACGGGATTCACCCCTCCACTTT | . | TRBJ1-6 | many | TRBV11-2
CASSAMTGAGANVLTF | TGTGCCAGCAGTGCTATGACAGGGGCTGGGGCCAACGTCCTGACTTTC | TRBD1 | TRBJ2-6 | few | TRBV6-1
CASGAGGPNEQFF | TGTGCCAGCGGGGCGGGGGGCCCCAATGAGCAGTTCTTC | TRBD2 | TRBJ2-1 | few | TRBV6-1
CASSYSGTSPSTTQYF | TGTGCCAGCAGTTACTCCGGGACTAGCCCGTCTACTACGCAGTATTTT | TRBD2 | TRBJ2-3 | many | TRBV6-5
CSARGYAGAVNQPQHF | TGCAGTGCTAGAGGGTACGCCGGGGCCGTCAATCAGCCCCAGCATTTT | . | TRBJ1-5 | many | TRBV20-1
CASRRDRAYEQYF | TGTGCCAGCCGGCGGGACAGAGCCTACGAGCAGTACTTC | . | TRBJ2-7 | many | TRBV6-1
CASSDEGPYSNQPQHF | TGTGCCAGCAGTGACGAGGGGCCTTATAGCAATCAGCCCCAGCATTTT | . | TRBJ1-5 | many | TRBV2
CASSLDWGAGANVLTF | TGTGCCAGCAGCTTAGATTGGGGGGCTGGGGCCAACGTCCTGACTTTC | . | TRBJ2-6 | . | TRBV11-2
CASSPTSPLVNEQFF | TGTGCCAGCTCTCCCACGAGCCCCCTCGTCAATGAGCAGTTCTTC | . | TRBJ2-1 | many | TRBV6-1
CSARDPSGGYTDTQYF | TGCAGTGCTAGAGATCCCAGCGGGGGCTACACAGATACGCAGTATTTT | TRBD2 | TRBJ2-3 | . | TRBV20-1
CASSRAAGANSPLHF | TGTGCCAGCAGCCGGGCGGCTGGGGCTAATTCACCCCTCCACTTT | . | TRBJ1-6 | many | TRBV12-3/TRBV12-4
CASSQVVMASSYEQYF | TGTGCCAGCAGCCAAGTCGTGATGGCGAGCTCCTACGAGCAGTACTTC | . | TRBJ2-7 | many | TRBV3-1
CSAGLAGRTGELFF | TGCAGTGCGGGACTAGCGGGGCGAACCGGGGAGCTGTTTTTT | TRBD2 | TRBJ2-2 | . | TRBV20-1
CSASPDRGGQPQHF | TGCAGTGCTAGCCCGGACAGGGGGGGTCAGCCCCAGCATTTT | TRBD1 | TRBJ1-5 | . | TRBV20-1
CASSFINQPQHF | TGTGCCAGCAGTTTCATCAATCAGCCCCAGCATTTT | . | TRBJ1-5 | few | TRBV27
CASRNRDNYSPLHF | TGTGCCAGCAGGAATCGGGACAACTATTCACCCCTCCACTTT | . | TRBJ1-6 | . | TRBV27
CAISLAGDTDTQYF | TGTGCCATCAGTCTAGCGGGGGACACAGATACGCAGTATTTT | TRBD2 | TRBJ2-3 | many | TRBV10-3
CSVEVTGNTGELFF | TGCAGCGTTGAAGTTACCGGGAACACCGGGGAGCTGTTTTTT | . | TRBJ2-2 | few | TRBV29-1
CASSVAGGLVDTQYF | TGTGCCAGCAGCGTAGCGGGGGGGCTGGTAGATACGCAGTATTTT | TRBD2 | TRBJ2-3 | few | TRBV9
CAIRDPDSSGNTIYF | TGTGCCATCAGGGATCCGGACAGCTCTGGAAACACCATATATTTT | . | TRBJ1-3 | few | TRBV10-3
CASSPTRARSWGNQPQHF | TGTGCCAGTAGTCCCACGAGAGCGCGGTCGTGGGGCAATCAGCCCCAGCATTTT | . | TRBJ1-5 | few | TRBV19